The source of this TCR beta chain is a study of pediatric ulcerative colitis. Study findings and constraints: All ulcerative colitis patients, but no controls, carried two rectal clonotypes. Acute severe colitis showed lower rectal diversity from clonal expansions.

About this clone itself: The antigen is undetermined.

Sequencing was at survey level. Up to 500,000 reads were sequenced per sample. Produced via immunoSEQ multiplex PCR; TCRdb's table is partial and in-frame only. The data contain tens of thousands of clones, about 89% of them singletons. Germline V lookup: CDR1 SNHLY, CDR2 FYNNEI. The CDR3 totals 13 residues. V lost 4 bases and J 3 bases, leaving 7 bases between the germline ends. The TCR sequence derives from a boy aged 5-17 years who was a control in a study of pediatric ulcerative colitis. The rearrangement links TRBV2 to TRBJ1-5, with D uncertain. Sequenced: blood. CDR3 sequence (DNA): TGTGCCAGCAGTGCCATATTCAATCAGCCCCAGCATTTT. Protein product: CASSAIFNQPQHF. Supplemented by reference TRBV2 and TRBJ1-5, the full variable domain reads EPEVTQTPSHQVTQMGQEVILRCVPISNHLYFYWYRQILGQKVEFLVSFYNNEISEKSEIFDDQFSVERPDGSNFTLKIRSTKLEDSAMYFCASSAIFNQPQHFGDGTRLSIL.